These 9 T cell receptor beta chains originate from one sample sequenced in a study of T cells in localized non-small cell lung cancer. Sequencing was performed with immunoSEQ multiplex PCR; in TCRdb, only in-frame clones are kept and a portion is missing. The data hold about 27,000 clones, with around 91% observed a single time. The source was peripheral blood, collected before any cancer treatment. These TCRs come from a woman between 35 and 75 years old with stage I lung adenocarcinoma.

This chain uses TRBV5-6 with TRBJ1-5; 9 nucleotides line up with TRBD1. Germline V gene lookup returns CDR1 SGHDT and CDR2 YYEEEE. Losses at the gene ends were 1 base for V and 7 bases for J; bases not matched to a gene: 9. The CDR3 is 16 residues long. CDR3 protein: CASSLIGTGSTQPQHF. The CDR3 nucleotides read TGTGCCAGCAGCTTGATAGGGACAGGGAGTACACAGCCCCAGCATTTT.

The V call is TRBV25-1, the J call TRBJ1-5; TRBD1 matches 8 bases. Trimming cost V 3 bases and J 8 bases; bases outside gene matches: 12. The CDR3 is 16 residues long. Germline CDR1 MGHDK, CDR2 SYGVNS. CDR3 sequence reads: CASSDQGAGGLKPQHF. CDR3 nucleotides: TGTGCCAGCAGTGATCAGGGGGCAGGGGGCTTGAAGCCCCAGCATTTT.

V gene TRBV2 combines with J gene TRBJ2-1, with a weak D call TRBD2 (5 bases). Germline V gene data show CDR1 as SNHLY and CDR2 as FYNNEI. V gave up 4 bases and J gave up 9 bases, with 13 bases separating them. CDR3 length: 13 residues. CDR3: CASSGRGLGEQFF. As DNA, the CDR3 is TGTGCCAGCAGTGGTCGGGGTTTGGGTGAGCAGTTCTTC.

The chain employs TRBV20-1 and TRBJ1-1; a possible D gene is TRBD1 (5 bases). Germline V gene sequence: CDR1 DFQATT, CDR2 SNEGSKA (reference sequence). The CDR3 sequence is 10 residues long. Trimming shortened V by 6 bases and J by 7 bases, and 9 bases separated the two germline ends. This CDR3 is CSAQGGEAFF. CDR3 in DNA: TGCAGTGCCCAGGGTGGTGAAGCTTTCTTT.

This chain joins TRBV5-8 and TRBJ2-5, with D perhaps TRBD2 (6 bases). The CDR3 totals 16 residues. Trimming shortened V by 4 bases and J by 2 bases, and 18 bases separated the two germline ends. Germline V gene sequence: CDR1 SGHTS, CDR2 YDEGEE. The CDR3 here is CASSLHSGTQQETQYF. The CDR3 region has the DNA TGTGCCAGCAGCCTTCACTCCGGGACTCAACAAGAGACCCAGTACTTC.

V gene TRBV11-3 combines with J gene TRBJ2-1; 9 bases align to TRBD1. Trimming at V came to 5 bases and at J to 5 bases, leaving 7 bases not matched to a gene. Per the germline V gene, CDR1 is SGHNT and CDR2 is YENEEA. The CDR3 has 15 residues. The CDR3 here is CASSPRDRAHNEQFF. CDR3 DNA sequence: TGTGCCAGCAGCCCCCGGGACAGGGCTCACAATGAGCAGTTCTTC. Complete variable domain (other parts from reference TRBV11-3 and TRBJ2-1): EAGVVQSPRYKIIEKKQPVAFWCNPISGHNTLYWYLQNLGQGPELLIRYENEEAVDDSQLPKDRFSAERLKGVDSTLKIQPAELGDSAVYLCASSPRDRAHNEQFFGPGTRLTVL.

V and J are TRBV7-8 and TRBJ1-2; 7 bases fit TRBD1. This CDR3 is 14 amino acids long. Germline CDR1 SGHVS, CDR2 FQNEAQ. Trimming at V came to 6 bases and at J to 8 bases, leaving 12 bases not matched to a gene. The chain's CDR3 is CASRATGQEGGYTF. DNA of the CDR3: TGTGCCAGCAGGGCGACAGGGCAAGAGGGAGGCTACACCTTC. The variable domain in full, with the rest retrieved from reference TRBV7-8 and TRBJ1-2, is GAGVSQSPRYKVAKRGQDVALRCDPISGHVSLFWYQQALGQGPEFLTYFQNEAQLDKSGLPSDRFFAERPEGSVSTLKIQRTQQEDSAVYLCASRATGQEGGYTFGSGTRLTVV.

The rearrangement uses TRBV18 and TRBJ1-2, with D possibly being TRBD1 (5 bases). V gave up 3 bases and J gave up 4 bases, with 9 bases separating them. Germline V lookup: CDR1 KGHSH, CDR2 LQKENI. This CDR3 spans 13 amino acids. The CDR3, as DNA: TGTGCCAGCTCACCCGGGGGTGCCTATGGCTACACCTTC. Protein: CASSPGGAYGYTF.

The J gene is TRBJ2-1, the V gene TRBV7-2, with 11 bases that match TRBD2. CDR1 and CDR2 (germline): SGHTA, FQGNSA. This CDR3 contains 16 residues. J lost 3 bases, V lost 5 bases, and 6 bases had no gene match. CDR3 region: CASSTRTSGFYNEQFF. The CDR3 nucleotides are TGTGCCAGCAGCACCCGGACTAGCGGGTTCTACAATGAGCAGTTCTTC.